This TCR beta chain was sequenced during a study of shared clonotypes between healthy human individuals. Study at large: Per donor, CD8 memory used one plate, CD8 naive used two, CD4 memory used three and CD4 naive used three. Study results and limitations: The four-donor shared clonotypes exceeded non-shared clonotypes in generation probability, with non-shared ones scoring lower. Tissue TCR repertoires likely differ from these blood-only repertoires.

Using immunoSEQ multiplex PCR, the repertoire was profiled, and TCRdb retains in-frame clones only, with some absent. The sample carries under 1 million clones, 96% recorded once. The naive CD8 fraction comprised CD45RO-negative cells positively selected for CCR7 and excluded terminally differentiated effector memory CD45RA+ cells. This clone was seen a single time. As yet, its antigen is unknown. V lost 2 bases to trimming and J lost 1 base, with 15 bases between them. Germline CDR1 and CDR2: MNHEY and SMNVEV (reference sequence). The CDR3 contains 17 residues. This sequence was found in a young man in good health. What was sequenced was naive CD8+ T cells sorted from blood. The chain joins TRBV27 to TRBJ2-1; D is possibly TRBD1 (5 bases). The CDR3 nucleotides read TGTGCCAGCAGTTTAATGCTCTCGACAGCTTCCTACAATGAGCAGTTCTTC. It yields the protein CASSLMLSTASYNEQFF.